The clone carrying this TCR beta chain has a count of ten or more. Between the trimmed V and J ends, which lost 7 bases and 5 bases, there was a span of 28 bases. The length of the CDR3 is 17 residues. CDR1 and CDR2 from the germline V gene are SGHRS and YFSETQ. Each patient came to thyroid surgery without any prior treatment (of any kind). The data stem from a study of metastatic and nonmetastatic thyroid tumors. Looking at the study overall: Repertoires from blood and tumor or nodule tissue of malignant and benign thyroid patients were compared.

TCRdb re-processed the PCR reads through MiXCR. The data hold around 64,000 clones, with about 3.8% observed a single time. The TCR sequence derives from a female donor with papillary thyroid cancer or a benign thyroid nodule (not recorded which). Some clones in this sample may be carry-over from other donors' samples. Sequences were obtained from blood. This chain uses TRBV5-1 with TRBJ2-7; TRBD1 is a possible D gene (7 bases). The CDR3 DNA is TGCGCCAGCTTCTCGGGCAGGGGGGTTATCGACCCGGACGAGCAGTACTTC. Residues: CASFSGRGVIDPDEQYF.